These T cell receptor beta chains were read from a single sample in a study of blood T cell repertoires in COVID-19. The table came from immunoSEQ multiplex PCR; TCRdb's copy has only in-frame clones and leaves some out. The sample records more than 95,000 clones, under 90% being singletons. Sequenced material: peripheral blood. The receptor source for this set is a man aged 80 or over with acute or convalescent COVID-19. The CDR3 runs from the conserved cysteine through the conserved F or W. Each record gives: V gene, CDR3 protein.

TRBV7-2,CASSLVENSPLHF
TRBV28,CASSLYGTGTNEKLFF
TRBV5-1,CASSFYEGVYNEQFF
TRBV5-5,CASSPMGANVLTF
TRBV6-2/TRBV6-3,CASSYTGIPKGYTF
TRBV5-1,CASSFQTANTEAFF
TRBV7-2,CASSLAGDQPQHF
TRBV14,CASSQRQGAVEQYF
TRBV28,CASHGTGGPLYGYTF
TRBV18,CASSLTGVTEAFF
TRBV30,CAWSRQGAGEAFF
TRBV18,CASSPVGASYNEQFF
TRBV19,CASSSGGSYTEAFF
TRBV7-8,CASSSKNLPAGEGPGTQYF